What follows are 17 T cell receptor beta chains derived from one specimen sequenced in a study of cytomegalovirus exposure and HLA in healthy donors. Method: immunoSEQ multiplex PCR; TCRdb's copy keeps in-frame clones and lacks some. The sample consists of roughly 350,000 clones, approximately 90% of them appearing once. Sequenced input: PBMCs. Receptors were obtained from a woman under 30 in good health and CMV-seronegative.

The gene calls are TRBV4-1 and TRBJ2-7; D perhaps matches TRBD2 (7 bases). V was clipped by 1 base and J by 4 bases, with 11 bases between them. Per germline, CDR1 MGHRA and CDR2 YSYEKL. The CDR3 is 14 residues long. As DNA, the CDR3 is TGCGCCAGCAGCCAAGGGGAGGGGGGGTACGAGCAGTACTTC. It encodes CASSQGEGGYEQYF.

The V and J genes are TRBV5-1 and TRBJ2-7; TRBD2 aligns across 9 bases. The CDR3 spans 15 residues. The germline V gene encodes CDR1 SGHRS and CDR2 YFSETQ. Trimming cost V 0 bases and J 3 bases; bases outside gene matches: 4. The CDR3 coding sequence is TGCGCCAGCAGCTTGGCCCCGACTAGCGGCTACGAGCAGTACTTC. Translation gives CASSLAPTSGYEQYF.

The rearrangement joins TRBV9 to TRBJ2-1, with 9 bases that match TRBD2. The CDR3 has 14 amino acids. Per germline, CDR1 SGDLS and CDR2 YYNGEE. V was pared by 3 bases and J by 8 bases, with 6 bases of the junction left unmatched. The CDR3 protein is CASSDSGRNYEQFF. The DNA of the CDR3 is TGTGCCAGCAGCGACAGCGGGAGGAACTATGAGCAGTTCTTC. Full variable domain (missing parts from reference TRBV9 and TRBJ2-1): DSGVTQTPKHLITATGQRVTLRCSPRSGDLSVYWYQQSLDQGLQFLIQYYNGEERAKGNILERFSAQQFPDLHSELNLSSLELGDSALYFCASSDSGRNYEQFFGPGTRLTVL.

The V and J genes are TRBV6-1 and TRBJ2-1, with 7 bases fitting TRBD1. The CDR3 has 15 amino acids. CDR1 and CDR2 (germline): MNHNS, SASEGT. Trimming took 6 bases from V and 3 from J; bases not matched to a gene: 8. The CDR3 nucleotides are TGTGCCAGCAGCCCAGGGGGAATCTTCTACAATGAGCAGTTCTTC. It translates to CASSPGGIFYNEQFF.

This sequence joins TRBV15 and TRBJ1-2, with unresolved D. Germline CDR1 reads LNHNV; CDR2 reads YYDKDF (reference sequence). The V gene lost 1 base and the J gene lost 7 bases, with 10 bases spanning the gap. This CDR3 spans 13 amino acids. The CDR3 loop is CATSRVGVPGYTF. Written as DNA, the CDR3 is TGTGCCACCAGCAGAGTCGGGGTCCCTGGCTACACCTTC. Combining the CDR3 with reference TRBV15 and TRBJ1-2 gives the whole variable domain DAMVIQNPRYQVTQFGKPVTLSCSQTLNHNVMYWYQQKSSQAPKLLFHYYDKDFNNEADTPDNFQSRRPNTSFCFLDIRSPGLGDTAMYLCATSRVGVPGYTFGSGTRLTVV.

The chain is built from TRBV18 and TRBJ2-6; TRBD2 matches at 13 bases. V gave up 3 bases and J gave up 0 bases; unmatched junction bases: 8. Looked up from germline, CDR1 is KGHSH and CDR2 is LQKENI. The CDR3 consists of 20 residues. The CDR3 DNA is TGTGCCAGCTCACCCCCGGGACTAGCGGGAACACCCTCTGGGGCCAACGTCCTGACTTTC. It encodes CASSPPGLAGTPSGANVLTF.

The gene calls are TRBV2 and TRBJ2-7; 9 nucleotides line up with TRBD2. CDR1 and CDR2 from the germline V gene are SNHLY and FYNNEI. V was clipped by 3 bases and J by 7 bases; unmatched bases: 7. The CDR3 covers 14 residues. The CDR3 loop reads CASSDLAGVGEQYF. In nucleotides, the CDR3 is TGTGCCAGCAGTGACTTAGCGGGAGTGGGAGAGCAGTACTTC.

The chain couples TRBV7-2 to TRBJ2-2; D remains ambiguous. This CDR3 spans 15 amino acids. Germline V gene data show CDR1 as SGHTA and CDR2 as FQGNSA. Trimming cost V 2 bases and J 0 bases, with 7 bases left between them. DNA of the CDR3: TGTGCCAGCAGCTTATACGGTACGAACACCGGGGAGCTGTTTTTT. Amino acid sequence: CASSLYGTNTGELFF.

This clone has a handful of counts. Other DNA variants within this sample encode the same CDR3. The CDR3 DNA reads TGCAGCGTCGGGGGACTACTGAACACTGAAGCTTTCTTT. Encoded protein: CSVGGLLNTEAFF. The chain links TRBV29-1 to TRBJ1-1; tentative D call: TRBD1 (5 bases). The germline gives CDR1 SQVTM, CDR2 ANQGSEA. The CDR3 contains 13 residues. V was pared by 6 bases and J by 0 bases, with 11 bases between.

The V call is TRBV7-9, the J call TRBJ2-1, with a possible D match to TRBD1 (6 bases). There are 15 residues in the CDR3. V dropped 2 bases and J dropped 3 bases, with 11 bases sitting between them. CDR1 is SEHNR, CDR2 FQNEAQ, per germline (reference sequence). CDR3 nucleotides: TGTGCCAGCAGCTTACCCGGACAGTTCTACAATGAGCAGTTCTTC. Its translation is CASSLPGQFYNEQFF.

The chain is built from TRBV7-3 and TRBJ2-7, with D maybe TRBD1 (6 bases). This CDR3 contains 15 residues. The germline CDR1 and CDR2 sequences are SGHTA and FQGTGA. The V gene lost 2 bases and the J gene lost 2 bases, with 13 bases spanning the gap. The CDR3 reads CASSLSGVGAYEQYF. The CDR3 nucleotides are TGTGCCAGCAGCTTATCAGGGGTGGGGGCCTACGAGCAGTACTTC.

The DNA for the CDR3 is TGTGCCAGTAGTTCAGCCTTTAGCGGGAGGGCCCTTTCCGGGGAGCTGTTTTTT. Encoded protein: CASSSAFSGRALSGELFF. The chain joins TRBV19 to TRBJ2-2; 11 nucleotides agree with TRBD2. The CDR3 contains 18 residues. Germline V gene lookup returns CDR1 LNHDA and CDR2 SQIVND (reference sequence). V lost 5 bases and J lost 6; bases outside the gene matches: 14.

This clone was picked up one time. V and J are TRBV25-1 and TRBJ1-5, with D perhaps matching TRBD1 (6 bases). Germline V lookup: CDR1 MGHDK, CDR2 SYGVNS. CDR3 length: 14 residues. Deletions cut 6 bases from V and 5 bases from J, with 14 bases between. The CDR3 DNA follows: TGTGCCAGCAGGGGCGAGGGGGTGCATCAGCCCCAGCATTTT. Protein product: CASRGEGVHQPQHF.

This chain links TRBV5-1 with TRBJ2-2; D call uncertain. The CDR3 covers 17 residues. CDR1 is SGHRS and CDR2 is YFSETQ in the germline V gene. Trimming removed 4 bases at V and 8 bases at J, with 24 bases between. Here the CDR3 DNA reads TGCGCCAGCAGCCGGTTACCGTACCCCACGGGTGATGGGGAGCTGTTTTTT. Protein: CASSRLPYPTGDGELFF.

This clone appeared a single time. This chain connects TRBV7-9 to TRBJ2-1, with a tentative D call TRBD1 (6 bases). V lost 6 bases to trimming and J lost 8 bases, with 14 bases between them. Germline V gene data show CDR1 as SEHNR and CDR2 as FQNEAQ (reference sequence). This CDR3 is built from 13 residues. The CDR3, as DNA: TGTGCCAGCAGACCTGGGGGCTTCGATGAGCAGTTCTTC. This gives the protein CASRPGGFDEQFF.

The V call is TRBV5-1, the J call TRBJ2-2; the D is unclear. Germline CDR1 reads SGHRS; CDR2 reads YFSETQ. Trimming left V 4 bases short and J 3 bases short, with 13 bases between. CDR3 size: 15 residues. CDR3: CASSLNVGHTGELFF. The CDR3 DNA follows: TGCGCCAGCAGCCTGAATGTGGGCCACACCGGGGAGCTGTTTTTT.

The CDR3 region is CASSIRQGTGELFF. The CDR3 bases are TGTGCCAGCAGCATCCGACAGGGAACCGGGGAGCTGTTTTTT. The V and J genes are TRBV7-3 and TRBJ2-2; 7 bases are shared with TRBD1. CDR3 length: 14 amino acids. V lost 5 bases, J lost 5 bases, and 5 bases stayed unmatched. Germline CDR1 and CDR2: SGHTA and FQGTGA.